Following are 4 T cell receptor beta chains from one sample sequenced in a study of OX40 agonist ivuxolimab in advanced cancers. Produced via immunoSEQ multiplex PCR; TCRdb's table is partial and in-frame only. In the table there are more than 10,000 clones, more than 70% of which are singletons. Sample: CD4+ or CD8+ T cells sorted from blood, taken in a trial of the OX40 agonist ivuxolimab. The receptor source for this set is an adult with an advanced solid tumor such as melanoma, head and neck, liver or kidney cancer.

V is TRBV9 and J is TRBJ2-1, with 8 bases matching TRBD2. Germline V gives CDR1 SGDLS, CDR2 YYNGEE. The CDR3 contains 15 residues. V shed 0 bases and J 9 bases; nucleotides not matched to a gene: 8. The CDR3 sequence is CASSVAEGLGSEQFF. In nucleotides, the CDR3 is TGTGCCAGCAGCGTAGCTGAGGGACTAGGCTCTGAGCAGTTCTTC.

This chain uses TRBV11-2 with TRBJ2-7, with 11 bases matching TRBD2. CDR1 and CDR2 from the germline V gene are SGHAT and FQNNGV. The CDR3 totals 15 residues. Trimming cost V 3 bases and J 1 base; bases outside gene matches: 2. The CDR3 DNA sequence: TGTGCCAGCAGCTTGCTAGCGGGGGGATCCTACGAGCAGTACTTC. It codes for CASSLLAGGSYEQYF.

CDR3 amino acids: CASSSDRGVGYTF. CDR3 nucleotides: TGTGCCAGCAGCTCGGACAGGGGCGTAGGCTACACCTTC. J is TRBJ1-2 and V is TRBV5-6; the match to TRBD1 covers 9 bases. The CDR3 is made up of 13 amino acids. Germline loops: CDR1 SGHDT, CDR2 YYEEEE. The trim removed 3 bases at V and 8 bases at J, leaving 5 bases unmatched.

The rearrangement joins TRBV11-2 to TRBJ2-3; tentative D call: TRBD1 (5 bases). This CDR3 has 14 residues. V was shortened by 1 base and J by 2 bases, with 7 bases between the two germline ends. CDR1 and CDR2 from the germline V gene are SGHAT and FQNNGV. The CDR3: CASSLAGYTDTQYF. For the CDR3, the DNA is TGTGCCAGCAGCTTAGCAGGGTACACAGATACGCAGTATTTT.